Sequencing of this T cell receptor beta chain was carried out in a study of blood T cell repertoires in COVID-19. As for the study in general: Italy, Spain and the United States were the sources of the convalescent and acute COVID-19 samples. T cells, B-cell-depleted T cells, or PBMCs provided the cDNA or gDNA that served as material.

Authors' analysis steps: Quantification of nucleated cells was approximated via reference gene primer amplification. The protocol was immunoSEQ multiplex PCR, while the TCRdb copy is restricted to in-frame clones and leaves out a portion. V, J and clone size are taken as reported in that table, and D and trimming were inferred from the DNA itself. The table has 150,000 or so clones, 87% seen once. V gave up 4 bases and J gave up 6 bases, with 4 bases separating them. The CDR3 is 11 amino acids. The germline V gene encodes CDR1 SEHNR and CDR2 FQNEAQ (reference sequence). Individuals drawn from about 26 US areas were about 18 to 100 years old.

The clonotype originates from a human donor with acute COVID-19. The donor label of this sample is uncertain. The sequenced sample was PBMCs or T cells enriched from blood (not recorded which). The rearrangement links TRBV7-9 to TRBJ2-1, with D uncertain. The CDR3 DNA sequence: TGTGCCAGCAGCTCTCTCAATGAGCAGTTCTTC. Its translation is CASSSLNEQFF.